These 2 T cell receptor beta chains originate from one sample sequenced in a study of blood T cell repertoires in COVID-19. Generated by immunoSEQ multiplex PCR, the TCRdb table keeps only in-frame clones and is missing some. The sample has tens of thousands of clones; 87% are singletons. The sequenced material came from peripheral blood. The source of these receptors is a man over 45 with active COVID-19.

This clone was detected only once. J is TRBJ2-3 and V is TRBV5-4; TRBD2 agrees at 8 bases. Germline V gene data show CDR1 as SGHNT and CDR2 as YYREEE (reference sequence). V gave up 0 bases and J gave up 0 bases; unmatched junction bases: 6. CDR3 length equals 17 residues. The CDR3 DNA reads TGTGCCAGCAGCTTGGTGATTAGCGGGATGAGCACAGATACGCAGTATTTT. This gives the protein CASSLVISGMSTDTQYF. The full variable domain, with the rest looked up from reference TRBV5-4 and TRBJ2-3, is ETGVTQSPTHLIKTRGQQVTLRCSSQSGHNTVSWYQQALGQGPQFIFQYYREEENGRGNFPPRFSGLQFPNYSSELNVNALELDDSALYLCASSLVISGMSTDTQYFGPGTRLTVL.

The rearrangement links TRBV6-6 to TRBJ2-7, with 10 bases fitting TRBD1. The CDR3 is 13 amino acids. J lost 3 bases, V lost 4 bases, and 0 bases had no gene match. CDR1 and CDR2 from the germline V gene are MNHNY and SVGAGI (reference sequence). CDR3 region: CASSWTGGYEQYF. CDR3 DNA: TGTGCCAGCAGTTGGACAGGGGGCTACGAGCAGTACTTC.